The 8 T cell receptor beta chains below were found in one sample sequenced in a study of T-cell reconstitution after alpha-beta-depleted transplantation in children. Unique molecular identifiers were incorporated into the prepared TCRbeta library. TCRdb re-derived calls from the PCR reads in MiXCR, one entry per CDR3 protein. Counted here are around 410,000 distinct CDR3 sequences, about a tenth occurring once; the ten biggest clones make up roughly 6%. The sequencing here drew on PBMCs from the stem cell graft donor, taken from the stem cell graft. Receptor source: a human donor who donated a stem cell graft to a child with acute myeloid leukemia.

This clonotype was seen only a few times. The chain uses TRBV15 and TRBJ1-1; a weak D match, TRBD1 (6 bases). V lost 0 bases and J lost 5, with 19 bases in between. From germline, CDR1 is LNHNV and CDR2 YYDKDF (reference sequence). This CDR3 comprises 17 residues. CDR3 region: CATSREGWGTQGTEAFF. CDR3 DNA: TGTGCCACCAGCAGAGAGGGTTGGGGTACCCAGGGGACTGAAGCTTTCTTT.

This clonotype has only one observation. V gene TRBV20-1 combines with J gene TRBJ2-3, with TRBD1 matching over 11 bases. V dropped 2 bases and J dropped 1; count of bases not matched to a gene: 14. This CDR3 region has 19 residues. Germline V CDR1 and CDR2: DFQATT, SNEGSKA (reference sequence). The CDR3 sequence is CSARLAGTGGNIGTDTQYF. The CDR3 DNA reads as TGCAGTGCTAGATTGGCCGGGACAGGGGGAAACATCGGCACAGATACGCAGTATTTT.

This clonotype appeared a few times. For the CDR3, the DNA is TGTGCCATCAGTATGGCAGACACTGAAGCTTTCTTT. This encodes CAISMADTEAFF. The chain combines TRBV10-3 with TRBJ1-1; no firm D call. This CDR3 has 12 amino acids. Trimming removed 5 bases from V and 3 bases from J, with 7 bases in between. Germline loops: CDR1 ENHRY, CDR2 SYGVKD.

This clonotype was detected only a few times. This chain joins TRBV5-1 and TRBJ2-2, with 8 nucleotides matching TRBD1. Per the germline V gene, CDR1 is SGHRS and CDR2 is YFSETQ. This CDR3 has 14 amino acids. Trimming at V came to 5 bases and at J to 6 bases, leaving 6 bases not matched to a gene. The CDR3 protein is CASRDRAGAGELFF. As DNA, the CDR3 is TGCGCCAGCAGGGACAGGGCCGGGGCCGGGGAGCTGTTTTTT.

V and J are TRBV10-2 and TRBJ2-1; 9 positions agree with TRBD1. The CDR3 runs 15 residues. J lost 5 bases, V lost 4 bases, and 6 bases had no gene match. Germline V gene lookup returns CDR1 WSHSY and CDR2 SAAADI. Written as DNA, the CDR3 is TGCGCCAGCAGTGCTCCGGGACAGGGACACAATGAGCAGTTCTTC. It translates to CASSAPGQGHNEQFF.

This clonotype was detected a few times. The CDR3 coding sequence is TGTGCCAGCAGTGAGACTCTAGGACAGGGGGCGTTATCAGAGACCCAGTACTTC. As protein: CASSETLGQGALSETQYF. This chain links TRBV6-1 with TRBJ2-5, with 11 bases fitting TRBD1. Germline loops: CDR1 MNHNS, CDR2 SASEGT. V was pared by 3 bases and J by 4 bases, with 13 bases of the junction left unmatched. This CDR3 region has 18 residues.

Ten or more counts support this clonotype. The V and J genes are TRBV12-3 or TRBV12-4 and TRBJ2-5; 8 bases are a match to TRBD1. There are 16 residues in the CDR3. V shed 6 bases, J shed 4 bases, and the junction held 13 bases outside the gene matches. The CDR3 region is CASSILPGQGIETQYF. CDR3 DNA: TGTGCCAGCAGCATATTGCCCGGACAGGGAATAGAGACCCAGTACTTC.

The chain couples TRBV5-1 to TRBJ2-1; TRBD2 is a possible D gene (6 bases). The CDR3 has 15 amino acids. V was cut by 0 bases and J by 3 bases, with 10 bases left in between. Germline V gene sequence: CDR1 SGHRS, CDR2 YFSETQ. The CDR3, as DNA: TGCGCCAGCAGCTTGGGGGCGGGAATCTACAATGAGCAGTTCTTC. Its translation is CASSLGAGIYNEQFF.